The rows below give T cell receptor beta chains drawn from one sample of a study of T cell responses to AZD1222 COVID-19 vaccine. Some clones are missing from TCRdb's copy, which holds only in-frame ones; the method was immunoSEQ multiplex PCR. The table has some 190,000 clones, roughly nine tenths seen once. Sequenced material: peripheral blood, taken on day 0 of AZD1222 vaccination. These TCRs come from an adult in good health. Each CDR3 is given without its conserved first and last residue.

cdr3_length	v_call	j_call	cdr3_aa
8	TRBV10-3	TRBJ2-3	ATATDTQY
16	TRBV4-2	TRBJ2-3	ASSPRTSGGSGTDTQY
14	TRBV28	TRBJ1-2	ASSLWSGQGNYGYT
12	TRBV7-2	TRBJ2-3	ASSLRTTTDTQY
13	TRBV6-5	TRBJ2-7	ASSSFRDRSYEQY
13	TRBV6-5	TRBJ2-3	ASSTRGQSTDTQY
17	TRBV9	TRBJ2-1	ASSVEGLAGGRSYNEQF
13	TRBV19	TRBJ2-3	ASSIGTGHTDTQY
13	TRBV5-4	TRBJ2-2	ASSSKTANTGELF
10	TRBV20-1	TRBJ2-7	SASSSVGEQY
12	TRBV6-5	TRBJ1-1	ASTWTGSNTEAF
10	TRBV3-1/TRBV3-2	TRBJ2-4	ASSQAGNIQY
13	TRBV10-2	TRBJ1-1	ASSESRGRYTEAF
13	TRBV7-8	TRBJ2-1	ASSLAAGSYNEQF